This TCR beta chain stems from a study of T cell responses to AZD1222 COVID-19 vaccine. Study-wide background: Second doses that came at about 4 or about 12 weeks were put together.

The protocol was immunoSEQ multiplex PCR, while the TCRdb copy is restricted to in-frame clones and leaves out a portion. The sample has 95,000 to 100,000 clones; 90% are singletons. Germline assignment: CDR1 MNHEY and CDR2 SMNVEV (reference sequence). The CDR3 covers 13 residues. V dropped 3 bases and J dropped 9; count of bases not matched to a gene: 5. Details on this clone: The antigen remains undetermined.

General study points: There were mostly white British donors and more females than males, and clonal diversity was possibly underestimated.

The chain combines TRBV27 with TRBJ2-1, with 7 bases aligning to TRBD2. The source is an adult in good health. Specimen: peripheral blood, collected on day 0 of AZD1222 vaccination. The CDR3 spells CASSFVGEGEQFF. The DNA of the CDR3 is TGTGCCAGCAGTTTCGTCGGGGAGGGTGAGCAGTTCTTC.